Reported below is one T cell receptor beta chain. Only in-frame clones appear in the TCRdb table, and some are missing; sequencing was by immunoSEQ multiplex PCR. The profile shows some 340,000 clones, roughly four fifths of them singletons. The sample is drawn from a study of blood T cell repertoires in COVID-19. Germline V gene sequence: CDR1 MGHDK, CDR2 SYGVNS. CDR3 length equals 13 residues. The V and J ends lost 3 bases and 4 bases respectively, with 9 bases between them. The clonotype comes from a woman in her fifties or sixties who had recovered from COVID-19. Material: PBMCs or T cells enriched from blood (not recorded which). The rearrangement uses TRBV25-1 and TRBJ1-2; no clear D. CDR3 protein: CASSDEGLYGYTF. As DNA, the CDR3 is TGTGCCAGCAGTGATGAGGGCCTCTATGGCTACACCTTC.